This T cell receptor beta chain was sequenced for a study of blood T cell repertoires in COVID-19. This table comes from immunoSEQ multiplex PCR, and its TCRdb copy is limited to in-frame clones, with some not included. The sample shows around 250,000 clones, approximately 89% of them seen only once. From germline, CDR1 is SGHNT and CDR2 YENEEA. The V end lost 6 bases, the J end lost 2 bases, and 14 bases lay between the germline ends. The length of the CDR3 is 15 residues. This TCR was recovered from a woman between 40 and 55 years old with acute COVID-19. Material: PBMCs or T cells enriched from blood (not recorded which). The chain combines TRBV11-3 with TRBJ2-1, with a weak D call TRBD2 (6 bases). CDR3 sequence: CASSRIAGTYNEQFF. DNA of the CDR3: TGTGCCAGCAGTCGCATCGCGGGGACCTACAATGAGCAGTTCTTC.